Listed below are T cell receptor beta chains from one sample, sequenced in a study of neurological immune-mediated disorders. One entry per CDR3 protein, called by TCRdb with MiXCR from the 5' RACE reads. The sample lists more than 15,000 distinct CDR3 sequences; 14% to 15% were seen once. Sequencing was carried out using PBMCs. The receptors derive from a man in his sixties with HTLV-1-associated myelopathy (HAM/TSP). Both conserved end residues are part of each CDR3. The order of the fields is J gene, V gene, CDR3 protein.

>TRBJ1-1|TRBV5-1
CASSFDWTTTEAFF
>TRBJ2-7|TRBV15
CATSSGTGTEQYF
>TRBJ2-7|TRBV5-6
CASSLGTGKRISYEQYF
>TRBJ2-1|TRBV10-3
CAISVGGSYNEQFF
>TRBJ2-3|TRBV28
CASSFAGRGTDTQYF
>TRBJ1-4|TRBV15
CANIWAGGEKLFF
>TRBJ2-3|TRBV24-1
CATSQGPTDTQYF
>TRBJ1-1|TRBV27
CASSLEGQANTEAFF
>TRBJ2-5|TRBV9
CASSVAEAPRETQYF
>TRBJ2-2|TRBV5-1
CASSFRSIGQASTGELFF
>TRBJ2-2|TRBV3-1
CASSPPRTSGELFF
>TRBJ2-1|TRBV7-7
CASSLGRGTYNEQFF
>TRBJ2-1|TRBV7-2
CASSLAGPAFGNEQFF
>TRBJ2-5|TRBV5-1
CASNPSGGKETQYF
>TRBJ1-5|TRBV19
CASSISRRTQVGQPQHF
>TRBJ2-7|TRBV5-6
CASEGARAIYEQYF
>TRBJ2-1|TRBV24-1
CATSDTERGAYNEQFF
>TRBJ2-2|TRBV6-5
CASSLRGLAGKIAGELFF
>TRBJ2-2|TRBV12-3/TRBV12-4
CASSSRGGTGELFF
>TRBJ1-2|TRBV6-6
CASTPATTNYGYTF
>TRBJ2-1|TRBV11-3
CASSSRRGAVDEQFF
>TRBJ1-4|TRBV7-2
CASSLDSVNEKLFF
>TRBJ2-1|TRBV7-2
CASSLWGSGGYNEQFF
>TRBJ2-3|TRBV15
CATSREESSHTQYF
>TRBJ2-7|TRBV7-3
CASSARDGAYEQYF
>TRBJ1-5|TRBV5-6
CASSSGPGPGIPQHF